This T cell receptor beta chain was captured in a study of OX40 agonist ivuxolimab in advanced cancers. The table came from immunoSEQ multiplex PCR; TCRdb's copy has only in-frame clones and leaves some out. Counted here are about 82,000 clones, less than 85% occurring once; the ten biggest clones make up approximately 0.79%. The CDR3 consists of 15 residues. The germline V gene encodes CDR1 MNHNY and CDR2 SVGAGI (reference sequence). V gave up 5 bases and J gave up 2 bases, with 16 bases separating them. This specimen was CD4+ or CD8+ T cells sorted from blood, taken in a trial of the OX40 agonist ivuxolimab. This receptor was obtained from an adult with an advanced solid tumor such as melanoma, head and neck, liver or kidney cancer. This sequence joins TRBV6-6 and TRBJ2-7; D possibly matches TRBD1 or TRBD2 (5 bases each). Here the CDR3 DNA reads TGTGCCAGCAGTACTGGGACCTGGCAGCCCTACGAGCAGTACTTC. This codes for CASSTGTWQPYEQYF.